This TCR beta chain comes out of a study of blood T cell repertoires in COVID-19. V was pared by 3 bases and J by 5 bases, with 11 bases between. The CDR3 length is 14 residues. Germline CDR1 and CDR2: LNHDA and SQIVND (reference sequence). Measured with immunoSEQ multiplex PCR; TCRdb has only the in-frame clones, and not every one. In the table there are roughly 100,000 clones, around 90% of which are singletons. This sequence was found in a woman aged 45-65 years with COVID-19, enrolled during active disease. The sample consisted of peripheral blood. The gene calls are TRBV19 and TRBJ1-5; perhaps TRBD1 as D (5 bases). This CDR3 reads CASSIYEGDQPQHF. In DNA form, the CDR3 reads TGTGCCAGTAGTATCTATGAAGGGGATCAGCCCCAGCATTTT.